The 29 T cell receptor beta chains listed next were all sequenced from one sample in a study of T cells after yellow fever vaccination (dated by TCRdb to between 2019 and 2020). What the treatment or condition label conveys for this sample: live attenuated yellow fever vaccine strain. Libraries were prepared through 5' RACE. Sequencing instrument: Illumina HiSeq 2500. TCRdb trimmed public reads at Q25 via fastp, called clones via MiXCR and kept in-frame beta chains. Identical CDR3 protein sequences are pooled into one entry, listed with their most common genes and DNA. The table for this sample lists 350,000 to 450,000 distinct CDR3 sequences; 6.2% of them were counted only once. The leading ten clones occupy 15% of the sample. The starting material was PBMCs, obtained 5 days after the yellow fever booster vaccination. The source is a man in his thirties or forties who received the YFV17D yellow fever vaccine.

In its sample, this clonotype was seen many times. The V and J genes are TRBV7-9 and TRBJ2-7; TRBD1 aligns across 9 bases. The CDR3 covers 15 residues. Germline loops: CDR1 SEHNR, CDR2 FQNEAQ (reference sequence). The trim removed 4 bases at V and 1 base at J, leaving 5 bases unmatched. The CDR3 loop is CASSSSGTGSYEQYF. The CDR3 bases are TGTGCCAGCAGCTCCTCAGGGACAGGGTCCTACGAGCAGTACTTC.

This clonotype was seen more than once but under ten times. This chain joins TRBV12-3 or TRBV12-4 and TRBJ2-7, with 7 bases that match TRBD1. The CDR3 consists of 14 residues. Trimming removed 6 bases from V and 3 bases from J; junction bases left unmatched: 8. The CDR3 region is CASRQAGTDYEQYF. The CDR3 DNA reads TGTGCCAGCAGGCAAGCCGGGACAGACTACGAGCAGTACTTC.

This clonotype was recorded many times. The V and J genes are TRBV7-9 and TRBJ2-3; unclear D gene. This CDR3 comprises 14 residues. Germline CDR1 reads SEHNR; CDR2 reads FQNEAQ (reference sequence). V lost 1 base and J lost 6, with 11 bases in between. Written as DNA, the CDR3 is TGTGCCAGCAGCTTAGAGGACGGGCTCGATACGCAGTATTTT. It codes for CASSLEDGLDTQYF.

The table lists this clonotype with many counts. The V call is TRBV7-2, the J call TRBJ1-2; possibly TRBD1 for D (5 bases). This CDR3 is 13 amino acids long. The germline V gene has CDR1 SGHTA and CDR2 FQGNSA. Trimming took 5 bases from V and 1 from J, leaving 8 bases between them. Here the CDR3 reads CASSPDSNYGYTF. CDR3 sequence (DNA): TGTGCCAGCAGCCCTGACAGTAACTATGGCTACACCTTC.

The table lists this clonotype with many counts. CDR3: CASSLGTSGLLGEQYF. DNA for the CDR3: TGTGCCAGCAGCTTGGGAACTAGCGGTCTCCTAGGGGAGCAGTACTTC. The chain uses TRBV7-2 and TRBJ2-7; TRBD2 matches at 8 bases. This CDR3 comprises 16 residues. With 3 bases clipped from V and 7 bases from J, the junction kept 14 bases outside the gene matches. Germline loops: CDR1 SGHTA, CDR2 FQGNSA.

This clonotype was recorded only once. A much larger clone differs by one base, so this may be a read error. The chain has TRBV15 and TRBJ2-1; 10 bases line up with TRBD1. Looked up from germline, CDR1 is LNHNV and CDR2 is YYDKDF (reference sequence). The CDR3 is 15 residues long. The chain's CDR3 is CATSTGTGAYNGQFF. In DNA, the CDR3 is TGTGCCACCAGCACCGGGACAGGGGCCTACAATGGGCAGTTCTTC.

This clonotype was seen only a few times. The chain couples TRBV6-1 to TRBJ2-2; the D call may be TRBD1 or TRBD2 (6 bases each). V was trimmed by 6 bases and J by 6 bases, leaving 14 bases between them. The CDR3 has 14 residues. Germline V gene sequence: CDR1 MNHNS, CDR2 SASEGT. The CDR3 coding sequence is TGTGCCAGCAGGAATAAGGGGGGCTCCGGGGAGCTGTTTTTT. Its translation: CASRNKGGSGELFF.

The V call is TRBV21-1, the J call TRBJ2-7; whether TRBD2, the table's D call, matches the DNA was not checked. TRBV21-1 is marked as a pseudogene. The CDR3 spans 14 residues. This chain's CDR3 is CACGLAGNLYEQYF. CDR3 DNA: TGTGCCTGCGGACTAGCGGGAAACCTCTACGAGCAGTACTTC.

The chain recombines TRBV5-6 with TRBJ2-2; D gene uncertain. CDR3 size: 15 residues. The V gene lost 4 bases and the J gene lost 1 base, with 11 bases spanning the gap. The V gene's germline CDR1 is SGHDT and CDR2 YYEEEE. The CDR3 loop reads CASSLPTKNTGELFF. CDR3 nucleotide sequence: TGTGCCAGCAGCCTCCCAACAAAGAACACCGGGGAGCTGTTTTTT.

This clonotype appeared a few times. This rearrangement joins TRBV5-1 to TRBJ1-4; 9 bases fit TRBD1. V shed 6 bases, J shed 8 bases, and the junction held 8 bases outside the gene matches. Germline V gene sequence: CDR1 SGHRS, CDR2 YFSETQ. CDR3 length equals 14 residues. CDR3 sequence reads: CASTFGTGNEKLFF. Written as DNA, the CDR3 is TGCGCCAGCACCTTTGGGACAGGGAACGAAAAACTGTTTTTT.

J is TRBJ2-7 and V is TRBV20-1; a possible D gene is TRBD1 (5 bases). V shed 3 bases and J shed 5 bases, with 8 bases lying between them. CDR3 size: 11 residues. In germline, CDR1 is DFQATT, CDR2 SNEGSKA (reference sequence). This chain's CDR3 is CSARGPNEQYF. As DNA, the CDR3 is TGCAGTGCTAGGGGGCCTAACGAGCAGTACTTC.

The chain couples TRBV19 to TRBJ2-1; the D call may be TRBD1 or TRBD2 (5 bases each). Germline CDR1 LNHDA, CDR2 SQIVND (reference sequence). Deletions cut 6 bases from V and 6 bases from J, with 12 bases between. The CDR3 is 13 amino acids. The DNA for the CDR3 is TGTGCCAGTAGGCCGGGACCCCGCAATGAGCAGTTCTTC. Encoded protein: CASRPGPRNEQFF.

The chain carries TRBV12-3 or TRBV12-4 and TRBJ1-1; D remains unclear. CDR3 length: 16 residues. Trimming pared 7 bases from V and 1 base from J, leaving 19 bases between. CDR3 sequence: CASTRIDGSTNTEAFF. Here the CDR3 DNA reads TGTGCCAGCACCCGAATCGACGGATCAACGAACACTGAAGCTTTCTTT.

This clonotype came up many times. V and J are TRBV7-2 and TRBJ2-5; D remains unclear. Trimming took off 5 bases at V and 1 base at J, with 14 bases between the two ends. The CDR3 has 15 residues. Germline V lookup: CDR1 SGHTA, CDR2 FQGNSA. CDR3 coding DNA: TGTGCCAGCAGCCGTGGGCTCCCGGCCCAAGAGACCCAGTACTTC. This sequence encodes CASSRGLPAQETQYF.

The chain employs TRBV18 and TRBJ1-6; D not certain. From germline, CDR1 is KGHSH and CDR2 LQKENI. Deletions cut 1 base from V and 0 bases from J, with 7 bases between. There are 16 residues in the CDR3. CDR3 nucleotide sequence: TGTGCCAGCTCACCACTAGCTCGCTCCTATAATTCACCCCTCCACTTT. As protein: CASSPLARSYNSPLHF. Together with reference TRBV18 and TRBJ1-6, the CDR3 gives the full variable domain: NAGVMQNPRHLVRRRGQEARLRCSPMKGHSHVYWYRQLPEEGLKFMVYLQKENIIDESGMPKERFSAEFPKEGPSILRIQQVVRGDSAAYFCASSPLARSYNSPLHFGNGTRLTVT.

The V gene is TRBV6-5, the J gene TRBJ2-2, with D possibly called TRBD1 or TRBD2 (5 bases each). V was pared by 4 bases and J by 9 bases, with 18 bases between. The CDR3 runs to 15 residues. Germline CDR1 and CDR2: MNHEY and SVGAGI. The CDR3 region has the DNA TGTGCCAGCAGTTCAACCCCGGGGACCCGAAGGGAGCTGTTTTTT. Residues: CASSSTPGTRRELFF.

The table lists this clonotype with many counts. The rearrangement links TRBV6-5 to TRBJ2-7; TRBD1 might be the D (6 bases). The CDR3 extends over 14 amino acids. Germline assignment: CDR1 MNHEY and CDR2 SVGAGI. V lost 6 bases and J 3 bases, leaving 15 bases between the germline ends. In DNA, the CDR3 is TGTGCCAGCAGCCAGGGAACAGGGTTCTACGAGCAGTACTTC. Translation gives CASSQGTGFYEQYF.

This clonotype was seen repeatedly, ten times or more. V gene TRBV20-1 combines with J gene TRBJ2-7; 8 nucleotides match TRBD2. Germline CDR1 reads DFQATT; CDR2 reads SNEGSKA (reference sequence). The V segment lost 0 bases and the J segment 2 bases; nucleotides outside the gene matches: 9. CDR3 size: 16 residues. CDR3 in amino acids: CSARDRVREVTYEQYF. The CDR3 coding sequence is TGCAGTGCTAGAGATCGTGTGCGGGAGGTTACCTACGAGCAGTACTTC.

This clonotype was picked up a small number of times. The chain couples TRBV3-1 to TRBJ2-5; D is perhaps TRBD2 (6 bases). Per the germline V gene, CDR1 is LGHDT and CDR2 is YNNKEL (reference sequence). V was pared by 6 bases and J by 5 bases, with 22 bases between. This CDR3 has 16 residues. The CDR3, as DNA: TGTGCCAGCAGAACCCCAGGGACGGGAGTAAAGGAGACCCAGTACTTC. Amino acid sequence: CASRTPGTGVKETQYF.

The rearrangement uses TRBV6-5 and TRBJ2-3; TRBD1 is a possible D gene (6 bases). Germline V gene lookup returns CDR1 MNHEY and CDR2 SVGAGI. V shed 4 bases and J shed 14 bases, with 13 bases lying between them. CDR3 length equals 11 residues. The CDR3 nucleotides read TGTGCCAGCAGTTCAGGGGCGGTGCGGTATTTT. The encoded protein is CASSSGAVRYF.

This clonotype came up a few times. The chain links TRBV7-2 to TRBJ1-5; no firm D call. This CDR3 is 16 amino acids long. The germline gives CDR1 SGHTA, CDR2 FQGNSA. The V gene lost 6 bases and the J gene lost 2 bases, with 17 bases spanning the gap. CDR3 loop: CASRLRPGDGNQPQHF. CDR3 DNA: TGTGCCAGCAGATTAAGGCCCGGGGATGGCAATCAGCCCCAGCATTTT.

This clonotype was detected many times. This chain links TRBV5-6 with TRBJ2-3; no definite D call. Deletions cut 3 bases from V and 6 bases from J, with 26 bases between. The CDR3 spans 18 residues. The germline V gene has CDR1 SGHDT and CDR2 YYEEEE. CDR3 sequence: CASSSSRSEARPPDTQYF. Here the CDR3 DNA reads TGTGCCAGCAGCTCGTCCCGGTCTGAAGCACGACCCCCCGATACGCAGTATTTT. The variable domain in full, completed from reference TRBV5-6 and TRBJ2-3, reads DAGVTQSPTHLIKTRGQQVTLRCSPKSGHDTVSWYQQALGQGPQFIFQYYEEEERQRGNFPDRFSGHQFPNYSSELNVNALLLGDSALYLCASSSSRSEARPPDTQYFGPGTRLTVL.

The gene calls are TRBV5-1 and TRBJ2-5; D unresolved. V dropped 1 base and J dropped 5 bases, with 21 bases sitting between them. The CDR3 runs to 17 residues. Germline V gene lookup returns CDR1 SGHRS and CDR2 YFSETQ. This CDR3 is CASSLRLASTQWETQYF. The CDR3 coding sequence is TGCGCCAGCAGCTTGAGACTCGCGTCCACCCAATGGGAGACCCAGTACTTC.

This clonotype was seen at least ten times. The CDR3 DNA is TGCGCCAGCAGTCCCGAGGGGTTCTTAGCCAAAAACATTCAGTACTTC. Translated, it gives CASSPEGFLAKNIQYF. The genes are TRBV5-1 and TRBJ2-4; D may correspond to TRBD1 or TRBD2 (5 bases each). The V gene's germline CDR1 is SGHRS and CDR2 YFSETQ. Trimming shortened V by 5 bases and J by 0 bases, and 15 bases separated the two germline ends. The CDR3 sequence is 16 residues long.

This chain connects TRBV28 to TRBJ2-2; 8 nucleotides agree with TRBD1. Germline V gives CDR1 MDHEN, CDR2 SYDVKM. CDR3 length equals 16 residues. The trim removed 4 bases at V and 4 bases at J, leaving 8 bases unmatched. The CDR3 DNA is TGTGCCAGCAGTTCCCACGGGACAGGCCTCACCGGGGAGCTGTTTTTT. Translated: CASSSHGTGLTGELFF.

This clonotype has ten or more counts. This chain links TRBV3-1 with TRBJ2-7; D may be TRBD2 (6 bases). The CDR3 sequence is 15 residues long. Looked up from germline, CDR1 is LGHDT and CDR2 is YNNKEL (reference sequence). Trimming took off 2 bases at V and 3 bases at J, with 14 bases between the two ends. CDR3 nucleotides: TGTGCCAGCAGCCAATCTGGAGGGAAGGGCTACGAGCAGTACTTC. It encodes CASSQSGGKGYEQYF.

For this clonotype: Since no conserved phenylalanine or tryptophan closes the CDR3, a read error is the likely cause. The chain recombines TRBV5-5 with TRBJ1-1; D ambiguous. The length of the CDR3 is 13 residues. Looked up from germline, CDR1 is SGHKS and CDR2 is YYEKEE (reference sequence). The V end was cut by 2 bases, the J end by 5 bases, with 10 bases between. The CDR3 DNA is TGTGCCAGCAGCTTTCTCTGGGATACTGAAGCTTTCCTT. Translation: CASSFLWDTEAFL.

V and J are TRBV12-3 or TRBV12-4 and TRBJ2-1; D gene uncertain. Trimming stripped 5 bases from V and 8 bases from J, with 4 bases between. The CDR3 is 10 amino acids. This chain's CDR3 is CASSVDEQFF. CDR3 in DNA: TGTGCCAGCAGTGTGGATGAGCAGTTCTTC.

This clonotype has a count of ten or more. DNA of the CDR3: TGTGCCAGCAGCTTTATTGGGAACTCCTACGAGCAGTACTTC. Protein sequence: CASSFIGNSYEQYF. This rearrangement joins TRBV7-2 to TRBJ2-7; D is unresolved. The V end lost 3 bases, the J end lost 0 bases, and 9 bases lay between the germline ends. This CDR3 is 14 amino acids long. CDR1 and CDR2 (germline): SGHTA, FQGNSA.